One sample yielded the 29 T cell receptor beta chains listed below, sequenced in a study of glioma-infiltrating T cells. TCR alpha and beta CDR3 regions were amplified from RNA using iRepertoire nested multiplex PCR. TCRdb reprocessed the multiplex PCR reads with MiXCR, giving one entry per CDR3 protein. The table lists fewer than 110,000 distinct CDR3 sequences, around 28% of them singletons. Sequenced input: glioma tissue, nonneoplastic brain tissue, or PBMCs (not recorded which). Every receptor here comes from a human donor with low-grade glioma or glioblastoma, undergoing nonglioma brain surgery, or in good health (not recorded which).

This chain joins TRBV18 and TRBJ1-1; D possibly corresponds to TRBD1 (5 bases). The ends were cut back, 8 bases at V and 5 bases at J, with 30 bases in the middle. The CDR3 extends over 18 amino acids. The germline CDR1 and CDR2 sequences are KGHSH and LQKENI. CDR3 amino acids: CASRQQLRNSGLGTEAFF. CDR3 DNA sequence: TGTGCCAGCCGTCAACAACTTAGAAACTCGGGGCTTGGGACTGAAGCTTTCTTT.

On this clonotype itself: One base away lies a much larger clone, so this may be a sequencing read error. This chain uses TRBV28 with TRBJ2-1, with D unresolved. The ends were cut back, 2 bases at V and 9 bases at J, with 8 bases in the middle. There are 12 residues in the CDR3. CDR1 and CDR2 from the germline V gene are MDHEN and SYDVKM. CDR3 amino acids: CASSLRTGEQFF. In DNA form, the CDR3 reads TGTGCCAGCAGTTTAAGGACGGGTGAGCAGTTCTTC. Using reference TRBV28 and TRBJ2-1 for the parts outside the CDR3, the full variable domain is DVKVTQSSRYLVKRTGEKVFLECVQDMDHENMFWYRQDPGLGLRLIYFSYDVKMKEKGDIPEGYSVSREKKERFSLILESASTNQTSMYLCASSLRTGEQFFGPGTRLTVL.

As for this clonotype: A read error may explain this, as a much larger clone is one base away. V usage is TRBV12-3 or TRBV12-4 and J usage is TRBJ2-3; possibly TRBD1 for D (5 bases). The CDR3 covers 11 residues. In nucleotides, the CDR3 is TGTGCCAGCAGTTTCAGGGATACGAAGTATTTT. Translation: CASSFRDTKYF.

This clonotype has ten or more counts. The V and J genes are TRBV28 and TRBJ2-1; D not resolved. V shed 5 bases and J shed 2 bases, with 4 bases lying between them. The CDR3 is 12 residues long. Germline V gene sequence: CDR1 MDHEN, CDR2 SYDVKM. In DNA form, the CDR3 reads TGTGCCAGCAGTGAACCCTACAATGAGCAGTTCTTC. Protein: CASSEPYNEQFF.

This clonotype was observed a few times. This sequence joins TRBV20-1 and TRBJ1-6; D may be TRBD1 (5 bases). CDR1 and CDR2 from the germline V gene are DFQATT and SNEGSKA (reference sequence). This CDR3 comprises 13 residues. The V gene lost 4 bases and the J gene lost 10 bases, with 14 bases spanning the gap. The CDR3 DNA reads TGCAGTGCTATAAAGGGGCGGGGGTCACCCCTCCACTTT. Amino acids: CSAIKGRGSPLHF.

Ten or more counts support this clonotype. V is TRBV6-1 and J is TRBJ2-7; tentative D call: TRBD1 (6 bases). This CDR3 spans 14 amino acids. Trimming left V 6 bases short and J 3 bases short, with 15 bases between. Germline assignment: CDR1 MNHNS and CDR2 SASEGT. CDR3: CASSELQGFYEQYF. CDR3 DNA: TGTGCCAGCAGCGAGCTACAGGGATTCTACGAGCAGTACTTC.

This clonotype was seen at least ten times. The chain uses TRBV27 and TRBJ1-2; the D gene is possibly TRBD1 (6 bases). Trimming took 3 bases from V and 7 from J, leaving 12 bases between them. From germline, CDR1 is MNHEY and CDR2 SMNVEV (reference sequence). This CDR3 contains 13 residues. CDR3 residues: CASSFWGQGGYTF. The CDR3 DNA reads as TGTGCCAGCAGTTTCTGGGGGCAGGGTGGCTACACCTTC.

This clonotype was counted many times. This chain connects TRBV2 to TRBJ1-1; 7 positions agree with TRBD1. Germline CDR1 SNHLY, CDR2 FYNNEI. The junction had 5 bases not matched to a gene; V was cut back by 7 bases and J by 0 bases. This CDR3 is 14 amino acids long. The CDR3 DNA is TGTGCCAGCACCGGACAGGTAGTGAACACTGAAGCTTTCTTT. Protein sequence: CASTGQVVNTEAFF. The entire variable domain, with the rest obtained from reference TRBV2 and TRBJ1-1, is as follows: EPEVTQTPSHQVTQMGQEVILRCVPISNHLYFYWYRQILGQKVEFLVSFYNNEISEKSEIFDDQFSVERPDGSNFTLKIRSTKLEDSAMYFCASTGQVVNTEAFFGQGTRLTVV.

Remarks on this clonotype: Just one base apart from a much larger clone, this may be a read error. The chain carries TRBV27 and TRBJ2-1; 8 nucleotides match TRBD2. The CDR3 consists of 15 residues. Germline CDR1 and CDR2: MNHEY and SMNVEV (reference sequence). The CDR3 loop reads CAIGLTSGSYNGQFF. CDR3 nucleotide sequence: TGTGCCATCGGTCTAACTAGCGGATCCTACAATGGGCAGTTCTTC.

This rearrangement joins TRBV3-1 to TRBJ2-5; D is perhaps TRBD2 (6 bases). The CDR3 covers 14 residues. The germline V gene has CDR1 LGHDT and CDR2 YNNKEL (reference sequence). V lost 2 bases, J lost 5 bases, and 12 bases lay in between. CDR3 DNA sequence: TGTGCCAGCAGCCAATCATCCAGCGGGGAGACCCAGTACTTC. It yields the protein CASSQSSSGETQYF.

V is TRBV29-1 and J is TRBJ2-7, with 8 bases identical to TRBD1. The CDR3 runs 13 residues. The trim removed 6 bases at V and 4 bases at J, leaving 8 bases unmatched. Germline values: CDR1 SQVTM, CDR2 ANQGSEA. CDR3 nucleotide sequence: TGCAGCGTAAGTCCGGGACAGGTGTACGAGCAGTACTTC. It specifies CSVSPGQVYEQYF.

This clonotype occurred many times. This chain uses TRBV6-1 with TRBJ1-1; no firm D call. V lost 6 bases and J 1 base, leaving 12 bases between the germline ends. Germline CDR1 MNHNS, CDR2 SASEGT. The CDR3 loop spans 14 amino acids. The CDR3 sequence: CASRGGPSNTEAFF. The CDR3 nucleotides are TGTGCCAGCAGGGGAGGCCCCTCGAACACTGAAGCTTTCTTT.

The CDR3 coding sequence is TGCGCCAGCAGCCCCCCGCCTCTTGGGCACGAGCAGTACTTC. Residues: CASSPPPLGHEQYF. The V gene is TRBV5-1, the J gene TRBJ2-7; no firm D call. V lost 4 bases and J 5 bases, leaving 16 bases between the germline ends. CDR3 length equals 14 residues. Germline V gene data show CDR1 as SGHRS and CDR2 as YFSETQ.

The chain recombines TRBV10-3 with TRBJ1-1; D gene ambiguous. The CDR3 runs 13 residues. Between the trimmed V and J ends, which lost 6 bases and 1 base, there was a span of 9 bases. CDR1 ENHRY and CDR2 SYGVKD come from the germline V gene. CDR3 amino acids: CAIRERPNTEAFF. CDR3 DNA sequence: TGTGCCATCAGGGAGCGACCGAACACTGAAGCTTTCTTT.

This clonotype showed up just a few times. The chain carries TRBV7-9 and TRBJ2-7; the D gene could be TRBD1 or TRBD2 (7 bases each). V lost 6 bases, J lost 3 bases, and 15 bases lay in between. The CDR3 runs to 14 residues. CDR1 and CDR2 (germline): SEHNR, FQNEAQ (reference sequence). CDR3 sequence (DNA): TGTGCCAGCAGTGGGAGGGACAGTCTCTACGAGCAGTACTTC. Its protein is CASSGRDSLYEQYF.

The chain is built from TRBV3-1 and TRBJ1-2, with no clear D. The CDR3 has 14 amino acids. Per the germline V gene, CDR1 is LGHDT and CDR2 is YNNKEL (reference sequence). V lost 3 bases and J 1 base, leaving 9 bases between the germline ends. CDR3: CASSQLTNNYGYTF. Here the CDR3 DNA reads TGTGCCAGCAGCCAGCTTACAAATAACTATGGCTACACCTTC.

This clonotype was found once. One base away lies a much larger clone, so this may be a sequencing read error. J is TRBJ1-6 and V is TRBV6-9; D unresolved. The germline V and J ends were trimmed by 1 base and 7 bases, with 8 bases remaining between them. The CDR3 extends over 14 amino acids. Germline CDR1 reads MNHGY; CDR2 reads SVAAGI. The CDR3, as DNA: TGTGCCAGCAGTTATTGTGGAGAGAATTCACCCCTCCACTTT. The encoded protein is CASSYCGENSPLHF.

A remark on this clonotype: A read error may be the cause here, since a much bigger clone is one base away. The chain recombines TRBV7-2 with TRBJ2-2, with a possible D match to TRBD2 (6 bases). Trimming removed 1 base at V and 4 bases at J, with 10 bases between. CDR3 length: 15 amino acids. The V gene's germline CDR1 is SGHTA and CDR2 FQGNSA. The CDR3 DNA sequence: TGTGCCAGCAGCTTAGAACTAGCCGTCACCGGGGAGCTGTTTTTT. Translated, it gives CASSLELAVTGELFF.

The V call is TRBV29-1, the J call TRBJ1-2; 8 bases match TRBD1. V gave up 4 bases and J gave up 6 bases; unmatched junction bases: 1. The CDR3 loop spans 11 amino acids. The germline CDR1 and CDR2 sequences are SQVTM and ANQGSEA. This CDR3 reads CSVATGDGYTF. CDR3 sequence (DNA): TGCAGCGTTGCGACAGGGGATGGCTACACCTTC.

This clonotype was found many times. A junction end diverges from the germline sequence, so it may reflect a read error. V usage is TRBV7-7 and J usage is TRBJ2-7; D gene ambiguous. The CDR3 length is 14 residues. In germline, CDR1 is SSHAT, CDR2 FNYEAQ (reference sequence). The CDR3 bases are TGTGCTAGCAGCTTATCTCCACTCTCCTACGAGCAGTACTTC. Its translation: CASSLSPLSYEQYF.

As concerns this clonotype: This may be a read error, as it is one base from a much larger clone. The chain uses TRBV6-2 or TRBV6-3 and TRBJ1-1, with a tentative D call TRBD1 (6 bases). Germline V gives CDR1 MNHEY, CDR2 SVGEGT. The CDR3 has 14 residues. CDR3 region: CAISESWDNGKAFF. In DNA, the CDR3 is TGTGCCATCAGTGAGTCGTGGGACAATGGTAAAGCTTTCTTT.

There are many counts of this clonotype. The rearrangement links TRBV2 to TRBJ2-3; possibly TRBD2 for D (6 bases). This CDR3 has 12 residues. V lost 6 bases to trimming and J lost 10 bases, with 14 bases between them. The germline V gene has CDR1 SNHLY and CDR2 FYNNEI. CDR3 loop: CASRITSSAQYF. The CDR3 region has the DNA TGTGCCAGCAGGATTACTAGCAGTGCGCAGTATTTT.

This clonotype was picked up many times. CDR3 sequence: CASSEQEGFAFF. The DNA for the CDR3 is TGTGCCAGCAGTGAACAGGAGGGTTTCGCTTTCTTT. This rearrangement joins TRBV2 to TRBJ1-1; no reliable D call. V gave up 2 bases and J gave up 11 bases, with 12 bases separating them. CDR3 length: 12 residues. Germline CDR1 is SNHLY and CDR2 is FYNNEI.

This clonotype has at least ten counts. The chain employs TRBV6-1 and TRBJ2-3; 9 nucleotides align to TRBD1. This CDR3 contains 15 residues. The J segment lost 5 bases and the V segment lost 6 bases, leaving 9 bases of the junction unmatched. CDR1 is MNHNS, CDR2 SASEGT, per germline. CDR3 sequence reads: CASREPGQGRDTQYF. The CDR3, as DNA: TGTGCCAGCAGGGAACCGGGACAGGGACGAGATACGCAGTATTTT.

This chain joins TRBV28 and TRBJ2-7, with D possibly called TRBD1 or TRBD2 (5 bases each). Per germline, CDR1 MDHEN and CDR2 SYDVKM. The CDR3 runs 15 residues. V lost 7 bases and J 10 bases, leaving 26 bases between the germline ends. CDR3 coding DNA: TGTGCCAGCACCCCAGGCCGGGGCGCGGTCATCGAACAGTACTTC. It codes for CASTPGRGAVIEQYF.

This clonotype was picked up many times. The chain combines TRBV28 with TRBJ1-2, with 9 bases lining up with TRBD1. V lost 2 bases, J lost 6 bases, and 4 bases stayed unmatched. This CDR3 region has 14 residues. Germline CDR1 and CDR2: MDHEN and SYDVKM. The CDR3 DNA follows: TGTGCCAGCAGTTTAGGAGGGACAGGGAATGGCTACACCTTC. Its translation is CASSLGGTGNGYTF.

V and J are TRBV4-3 and TRBJ2-3; 7 positions match TRBD1. This CDR3 comprises 14 residues. CDR1 LGHNA and CDR2 YSLEER come from the germline V gene. With 4 bases clipped from V and 4 bases from J, the junction kept 5 bases outside the gene matches. Here the CDR3 reads CASSRGQNSDTQYF. The DNA for the CDR3 is TGCGCCAGCAGCCGGGGACAGAACTCAGATACGCAGTATTTT.

The chain is built from TRBV6-1 and TRBJ1-2; 7 bases fit TRBD1. Germline V gene data show CDR1 as MNHNS and CDR2 as SASEGT. J lost 4 bases, V lost 6 bases, and 5 bases had no gene match. The CDR3 contains 13 residues. In DNA form, the CDR3 reads TGTGCCAGCAGATGGGACAGTGGCTATGGCTACACCTTC. This sequence encodes CASRWDSGYGYTF.

This clonotype was counted ten times or more. This rearrangement joins TRBV7-2 to TRBJ2-5; D might be TRBD1 (6 bases). The germline V gene encodes CDR1 SGHTA and CDR2 FQGNSA. The CDR3 has 14 residues. The ends were cut back, 1 base at V and 5 bases at J, with 11 bases in the middle. CDR3 sequence: CASSLGQGWETQYF. Here the CDR3 DNA reads TGTGCCAGCAGCTTAGGTCAGGGGTGGGAGACCCAGTACTTC.